The present T cell receptor beta chain was sequenced within a study of T cell responses to AZD1222 COVID-19 vaccine. CDR1 and CDR2 (germline): MNHEY, SMNVEV (reference sequence). Trimming pared 8 bases from V and 5 bases from J, leaving 3 bases between. The CDR3 covers 9 residues. Produced via immunoSEQ multiplex PCR; TCRdb's table is partial and in-frame only. The sample lists around 270,000 clones; approximately 94% were seen once. Investigators merged groups given second doses at roughly 4 or roughly 12 weeks. This sample comprised peripheral blood, obtained 28 days after the second AZD1222 dose. The chain joins TRBV27 to TRBJ2-5; D gene uncertain. The clonotype comes from an adult who received the AZD1222 COVID-19 vaccine. The CDR3 reads CASRETQYF. CDR3 in DNA: TGTGCCAGCCGGGAGACCCAGTACTTC.